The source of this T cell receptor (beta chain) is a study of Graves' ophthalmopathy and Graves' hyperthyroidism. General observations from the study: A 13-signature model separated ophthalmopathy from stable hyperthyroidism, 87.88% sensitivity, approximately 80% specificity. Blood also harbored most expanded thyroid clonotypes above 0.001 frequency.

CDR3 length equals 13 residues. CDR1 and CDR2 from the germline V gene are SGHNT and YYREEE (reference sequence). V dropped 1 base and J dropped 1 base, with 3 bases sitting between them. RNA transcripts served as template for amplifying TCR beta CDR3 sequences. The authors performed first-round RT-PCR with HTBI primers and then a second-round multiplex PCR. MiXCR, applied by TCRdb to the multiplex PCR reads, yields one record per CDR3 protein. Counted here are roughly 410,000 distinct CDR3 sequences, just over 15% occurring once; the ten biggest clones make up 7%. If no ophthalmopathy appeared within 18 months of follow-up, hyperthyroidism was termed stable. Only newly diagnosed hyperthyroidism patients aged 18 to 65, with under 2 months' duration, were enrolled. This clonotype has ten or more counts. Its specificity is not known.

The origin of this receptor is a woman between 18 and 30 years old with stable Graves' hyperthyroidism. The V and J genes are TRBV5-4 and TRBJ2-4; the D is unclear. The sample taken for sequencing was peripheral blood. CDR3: CASSLSAKNIQYF. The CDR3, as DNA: TGTGCCAGCAGCTTGTCCGCCAAAAACATTCAGTACTTC.